The 7 T cell receptor beta chains in this list originate from one sample, sequenced in a study of T-cell reconstitution after alpha-beta-depleted transplantation in children. TCRbeta library preparation incorporated unique molecular identifiers. TCRdb fed the PCR reads into MiXCR, producing one record per CDR3 protein. The data hold approximately 230,000 distinct CDR3 sequences, with under 30% observed a single time. The input for sequencing was PBMCs, taken before TCRalphabeta/CD19-depleted stem cell transplant. The receptors stem from a girl aged 2-15 years with Fanconi anemia, due to receive a stem cell transplant.

The rearrangement uses TRBV5-1 and TRBJ2-3, with D perhaps TRBD1 or TRBD2 (6 bases each). This CDR3 is 12 amino acids long. CDR1 is SGHRS and CDR2 is YFSETQ in the germline V gene. V was trimmed by 7 bases and J by 3 bases, leaving 9 bases between them. For the CDR3, the DNA is TGCGCCAGCTCGGGGGCGACAGATACGCAGTATTTT. Protein product: CASSGATDTQYF.

The chain links TRBV11-2 to TRBJ2-3, with 10 bases lining up with TRBD2. The germline V gene encodes CDR1 SGHAT and CDR2 FQNNGV. This CDR3 is 19 amino acids long. V trimming: 0 bases; J trimming: 2 bases; junction bases outside the gene matches: 11. CDR3 coding DNA: TGTGCCAGCAGCTTAGATCCAGGAGCGGGGGGGTACCTCACAGATACGCAGTATTTT. This encodes CASSLDPGAGGYLTDTQYF. Combining the CDR3 with reference TRBV11-2 and TRBJ2-3 gives the whole variable domain EAGVAQSPRYKIIEKRQSVAFWCNPISGHATLYWYQQILGQGPKLLIQFQNNGVVDDSQLPKDRFSAERLKGVDSTLKIQPAKLEDSAVYLCASSLDPGAGGYLTDTQYFGPGTRLTVL.

Turning to this clonotype: This may stem from a read error, because a much larger clone lies one nucleotide away. The chain employs TRBV29-1 and TRBJ2-7, with D possibly matching TRBD2 (6 bases). V was cut by 7 bases and J by 1 base, with 11 bases left in between. Germline V CDR1 and CDR2: SQVTM, ANQGSEA. This CDR3 has 12 amino acids. The CDR3 here is CSAMGGSYEQYF. For the CDR3, the DNA is TGCAGCGCTATGGGGGGATCCTACGAGCAGTACTTC.

This clonotype was detected ten times or more. The chain employs TRBV29-1 and TRBJ2-7; a possible D gene is TRBD1 (6 bases). CDR3 length: 13 amino acids. CDR1 and CDR2 from the germline V gene are SQVTM and ANQGSEA. With 1 base removed from V and 4 bases from J, the gap between germline ends came to 11 bases. The CDR3 sequence is CSVEVGRGYEQYF. Written as DNA, the CDR3 is TGCAGCGTTGAAGTGGGCAGGGGTTACGAGCAGTACTTC.

The V and J genes are TRBV7-3 and TRBJ2-1, with TRBD2 as a possible D gene (5 bases). The CDR3 runs 16 residues. The germline V and J ends were trimmed by 1 base and 1 base, with 11 bases remaining between them. Germline loops: CDR1 SGHTA, CDR2 FQGTGA. The chain's CDR3 is CASSLIGRGSYNEQFF. DNA of the CDR3: TGTGCCAGCAGCTTAATTGGCCGGGGTTCCTACAATGAGCAGTTCTTC.

The CDR3: CASSQADIGWGTDTQYF. In nucleotides, the CDR3 is TGTGCCAGCAGCCAAGCGGATATTGGATGGGGAACAGATACGCAGTATTTT. The chain has TRBV3-1 and TRBJ2-3; D unresolved. Trimming took off 1 base at V and 3 bases at J, with 17 bases between the two ends. CDR3 length: 17 amino acids. Germline CDR1 reads LGHDT; CDR2 reads YNNKEL (reference sequence).

The V and J genes are TRBV7-2 and TRBJ2-3; perhaps TRBD2 as D (6 bases). This CDR3 contains 15 residues. Germline-derived CDR1 and CDR2 are SGHTA and FQGNSA. Trimming left V 2 bases short and J 6 bases short, with 15 bases between. CDR3 DNA: TGTGCCAGCAGCTTATTTTCGACTAGTTCTGATACGCAGTATTTT. The encoded protein is CASSLFSTSSDTQYF.